These T cell receptor beta chains were read from a single sample in a study of shared clonotypes between healthy human individuals. The protocol was immunoSEQ multiplex PCR, while the TCRdb copy is restricted to in-frame clones and leaves out a portion. The data show fewer than 2.5 million clones, 93% seen once. Sequencing input: naive CD4+ T cells from PBMCs. Every receptor here comes from a man aged 18-30 years in good health. Some clones in this sample may be carry-over from other donors' samples. The CDR3 runs from the conserved cysteine through the conserved F or W. The size entry is marked missing in some rows and otherwise reads once, few, many or a size class.

v_gene: TRBV7-2
abundance: -
CDR3aa: CASSLWWGTGTEAFF

v_gene: TRBV9
abundance: few
CDR3aa: CASSVEEGGYTF

v_gene: TRBV28
abundance: -
CDR3aa: CASRDGQGTNTIYF

v_gene: TRBV6-5
abundance: -
CDR3aa: CASGPRGLIF

v_gene: TRBV6-6
abundance: -
CDR3aa: CASRQGALEQYF

v_gene: TRBV5-6
abundance: -
CDR3aa: CASSPGTGAAMNTEAFF

v_gene: TRBV6-1
abundance: -
CDR3aa: CAITRQAPSNSPLHF

v_gene: TRBV5-1
abundance: -
CDR3aa: CASSATSGSSYNEQFF

v_gene: TRBV5-1
abundance: -
CDR3aa: CASSPESGSRTNEQFF

v_gene: TRBV5-1
abundance: once
CDR3aa: CASSFIQGAGETQYF

v_gene: TRBV28
abundance: -
CDR3aa: CASSWQGVVEAFF

v_gene: TRBV21-1
abundance: -
CDR3aa: CASTPVGGQYF

v_gene: TRBV30
abundance: -
CDR3aa: CAWARDGGRYTEAFF

v_gene: TRBV28
abundance: once
CDR3aa: CASSTQGAVNTGELFF

v_gene: TRBV11-2
abundance: -
CDR3aa: CASSLQRGQPQHF

v_gene: TRBV5-1
abundance: -
CDR3aa: CASINPEGGETQYF

v_gene: TRBV9
abundance: -
CDR3aa: CASSPRTDTSTYEQYF

v_gene: TRBV19
abundance: -
CDR3aa: CASTGSYLATNEKLFF

v_gene: TRBV5-1
abundance: -
CDR3aa: CASSWDKATNEKLFF

v_gene: TRBV4-2
abundance: -
CDR3aa: CASSQDLVSPPGNTIYF

v_gene: TRBV28
abundance: once
CDR3aa: CAGSAQGAGETQYF

v_gene: TRBV7-2
abundance: -
CDR3aa: CASSRLGGRGTDTQYF

v_gene: TRBV28
abundance: -
CDR3aa: CASTPPRLQYPQETQYF

v_gene: TRBV6-1
abundance: -
CDR3aa: CASSDRGRTNEKLFF

v_gene: TRBV7-3
abundance: -
CDR3aa: CASSDRGLAGPHEQYF

v_gene: TRBV28
abundance: -
CDR3aa: CASSSPESPQHF

v_gene: TRBV15
abundance: -
CDR3aa: CATSRDQGSTEAFF

v_gene: TRBV9
abundance: -
CDR3aa: CASNPGTGRSGANVLTF

v_gene: TRBV5-1
abundance: -
CDR3aa: CASSLEGNSPLHF

v_gene: TRBV19
abundance: -
CDR3aa: CASSGTVTYEQYF

v_gene: TRBV19
abundance: -
CDR3aa: CASSIDGEKLFF

v_gene: TRBV9
abundance: once
CDR3aa: CASSVEADKAYGYTF

v_gene: TRBV6-5
abundance: -
CDR3aa: CASGRLAGHEQYF

v_gene: TRBV2
abundance: -
CDR3aa: CASSDASNQPQHF

v_gene: TRBV5-1
abundance: -
CDR3aa: CASSLALDSANTEAFF

v_gene: TRBV28
abundance: -
CDR3aa: CASRPPGLAVNEQFF

v_gene: TRBV6-6
abundance: -
CDR3aa: CASRGLAGETDTQYF

v_gene: TRBV28
abundance: -
CDR3aa: CASVDGGISSYEQYF

v_gene: TRBV29-1
abundance: once
CDR3aa: CSVEIGTPADGYTF

v_gene: TRBV30
abundance: once
CDR3aa: CAWRVRIDTQYF

v_gene: TRBV29-1
abundance: -
CDR3aa: CSVVERASYEQYF

v_gene: TRBV12-5
abundance: -
CDR3aa: CASASSGANVLTF

v_gene: TRBV12-5
abundance: -
CDR3aa: CASGLQDLYNEQFF

v_gene: TRBV5-1
abundance: -
CDR3aa: CASSSVPGDRQFF

v_gene: TRBV29-1
abundance: -
CDR3aa: CSSDGSGYTF

v_gene: TRBV19
abundance: -
CDR3aa: CASSRGTSGSSYEQYF

v_gene: TRBV2
abundance: -
CDR3aa: CASSEGSGYEQYF

v_gene: TRBV10-3
abundance: -
CDR3aa: CAILTIGSNDSNQPQHF

v_gene: TRBV30
abundance: -
CDR3aa: CAWRDYNEQFF

v_gene: TRBV7-2
abundance: -
CDR3aa: CASSITGLARDEQYF

v_gene: TRBV10-3
abundance: -
CDR3aa: CAISEDSSYNEQFF

v_gene: TRBV2
abundance: -
CDR3aa: CASSASGTNTGELFF

v_gene: TRBV7-2
abundance: -
CDR3aa: CASSFPRVNTEAFF

v_gene: TRBV6-5
abundance: -
CDR3aa: CASRPSGAGNTIYF